The 32 T cell receptor beta chains below come from one sample, sequenced in a study of T-cell reconstitution after alpha-beta-depleted transplantation in children. TCRbeta library construction was performed incorporating unique molecular identifiers. MiXCR, applied by TCRdb to the PCR reads, yields one record per CDR3 protein. This sample has 350,000 to 500,000 distinct CDR3 sequences, with roughly 44% found just once. Sequencing used PBMCs, obtained before TCRalphabeta/CD19-depleted stem cell transplant. Receptors originate from a girl aged 2-10 years with aplastic anemia, due to receive a stem cell transplant.

The rearrangement uses TRBV28 and TRBJ2-7; TRBD2 matches at 9 bases. The CDR3 covers 13 residues. CDR1 and CDR2 (germline): MDHEN, SYDVKM. V dropped 10 bases and J dropped 5; count of bases not matched to a gene: 9. CDR3 DNA sequence: TGTGCCACCAGGCGGGCTAGCGGGAACGAGCAGTACTTC. Amino acid sequence: CATRRASGNEQYF.

The CDR3 region is CASGNNRPDTQYF. CDR3 DNA: TGCGCCAGCGGTAATAACAGGCCAGATACGCAGTATTTT. This chain connects TRBV10-2 to TRBJ2-3; a weak D match, TRBD1 (5 bases). V was clipped by 8 bases and J by 4 bases, with 13 bases between them. Germline CDR1 is WSHSY and CDR2 is SAAADI. CDR3 length: 13 residues.

The V gene is TRBV7-9, the J gene TRBJ2-3, with 8 bases identical to TRBD2. V lost 5 bases, J lost 3 bases, and 10 bases stayed unmatched. The CDR3 length is 16 residues. Germline values: CDR1 SEHNR, CDR2 FQNEAQ (reference sequence). The CDR3 loop is CASSPRAGGPTDTQYF. DNA for the CDR3: TGTGCCAGCAGCCCTAGGGCGGGGGGCCCTACAGATACGCAGTATTTT.

The CDR3 protein is CASRTGGGEKLFF. CDR3 sequence (DNA): TGTGCCAGCCGGACGGGAGGAGGTGAAAAACTGTTTTTT. The V call is TRBV6-1, the J call TRBJ1-4, with unresolved D. The V end lost 8 bases, the J end lost 7 bases, and 14 bases lay between the germline ends. The CDR3 spans 13 residues. The germline V gene encodes CDR1 MNHNS and CDR2 SASEGT.

This chain connects TRBV6-5 to TRBJ2-2; 7 positions match TRBD2. The germline CDR1 and CDR2 sequences are MNHEY and SVGAGI. V dropped 7 bases and J dropped 5; count of bases not matched to a gene: 13. This CDR3 comprises 16 residues. As DNA, the CDR3 is TGTGCCAGCATTTTTTTAGGAAGGGGAGGGACCGGGGAGCTGTTTTTT. It codes for CASIFLGRGGTGELFF.

The chain's CDR3 is CASSLSRLGETQYF. CDR3 coding DNA: TGTGCCAGCAGCTTAAGTAGACTAGGAGAGACCCAGTACTTC. The chain carries TRBV7-8 and TRBJ2-5; D perhaps matches TRBD2 (6 bases). Between the trimmed V and J ends, which lost 2 bases and 4 bases, there was a span of 11 bases. Looked up from germline, CDR1 is SGHVS and CDR2 is FQNEAQ. The CDR3 runs 14 residues.

Ten or more counts support this clonotype. The V gene is TRBV5-1, the J gene TRBJ2-5, with D uncertain. Germline-derived CDR1 and CDR2 are SGHRS and YFSETQ. The CDR3 extends over 12 amino acids. The V and J ends lost 4 bases and 1 base respectively, with 5 bases between them. The CDR3 bases are TGCGCCAGCAGCGCGGTCCAAGAGACCCAGTACTTC. This translates into CASSAVQETQYF.

This clonotype was recorded many times. The J gene is TRBJ2-1, the V gene TRBV5-1; no clear D gene. Germline CDR1 reads SGHRS; CDR2 reads YFSETQ. The CDR3 is made up of 15 amino acids. V lost 1 base, J lost 6 bases, and 14 bases lay in between. CDR3 coding DNA: TGCGCCAGCAGCTTGAACGGGTGGAGTTCCAATGAGCAGTTCTTC. Translation gives CASSLNGWSSNEQFF.

This clonotype was detected ten times or more. V is TRBV5-6 and J is TRBJ2-7, with 9 bases aligning to TRBD2. This CDR3 is 14 amino acids long. Germline V gives CDR1 SGHDT, CDR2 YYEEEE. V lost 2 bases and J lost 2; bases outside the gene matches: 2. The CDR3 nucleotides read TGTGCCAGCAGCTTTAGCGGGGGCACCTACGAGCAGTACTTC. This gives the protein CASSFSGGTYEQYF.

This clonotype was found many times. The CDR3 loop reads CSARDLRGGTDTQYF. The CDR3 DNA reads TGCAGTGCTAGAGATCTCCGGGGAGGCACAGATACGCAGTATTTT. The chain employs TRBV20-1 and TRBJ2-3; TRBD2 is a possible D gene (5 bases). This CDR3 region has 15 residues. Germline CDR1 and CDR2: DFQATT and SNEGSKA (reference sequence). V lost 0 bases and J 1 base, leaving 11 bases between the germline ends.

In this sample, this clonotype turned up many times. V gene TRBV6-6 combines with J gene TRBJ2-7; D is unresolved. V dropped 2 bases and J dropped 4 bases, with 9 bases sitting between them. The CDR3 covers 13 residues. Germline-derived CDR1 and CDR2 are MNHNY and SVGAGI (reference sequence). The CDR3 DNA reads as TGTGCCAGCAGTTACCACCCGATGTACGAGCAGTACTTC. As protein: CASSYHPMYEQYF.

The chain couples TRBV28 to TRBJ2-2; 13 nucleotides line up with TRBD2. The germline CDR1 and CDR2 sequences are MDHEN and SYDVKM. After removal of 2 bases from V and 6 bases from J, the junction contained 12 bases not matched to a gene. This CDR3 contains 19 residues. The DNA of the CDR3 is TGTGCCAGCAGTTTACCGGACCTATACGGACTAGCGGGAGCCGGGGAGCTGTTTTTT. Amino acid sequence: CASSLPDLYGLAGAGELFF.

This sequence joins TRBV29-1 and TRBJ1-1; the D gene is possibly TRBD1 (5 bases). The germline gives CDR1 SQVTM, CDR2 ANQGSEA. The CDR3 is made up of 14 amino acids. Trimming shortened V by 4 bases and J by 2 bases, and 14 bases separated the two germline ends. The CDR3 DNA reads TGCAGCGTTGTCGGGGGAGGCGATAACACTGAAGCTTTCTTT. It is translated as CSVVGGGDNTEAFF.

Ten or more counts support this clonotype. In DNA, the CDR3 is TGTGCCAGCAGCCGGGGACAGGGAACCTCTGGGGCCAACGTCCTGACTTTC. As protein: CASSRGQGTSGANVLTF. The V gene is TRBV3-1, the J gene TRBJ2-6; 9 bases match TRBD1. The CDR3 sequence is 17 residues long. Germline V CDR1 and CDR2: LGHDT, YNNKEL (reference sequence). V lost 4 bases and J lost 0; bases outside the gene matches: 4.

The chain's CDR3 is CSAQPPGPHTGELFF. CDR3 sequence (DNA): TGCAGTGCCCAACCCCCCGGGCCACACACCGGGGAGCTGTTTTTT. The J gene is TRBJ2-2, the V gene TRBV20-1; D is unclear. This CDR3 has 15 residues. V lost 6 bases and J lost 3, with 17 bases in between. Per germline, CDR1 DFQATT and CDR2 SNEGSKA (reference sequence).

The chain combines TRBV20-1 with TRBJ1-1, with 10 bases lining up with TRBD1. After removal of 5 bases from V and 2 bases from J, the junction contained 2 bases not matched to a gene. The CDR3 covers 13 residues. Germline CDR1 is DFQATT and CDR2 is SNEGSKA (reference sequence). In DNA form, the CDR3 reads TGCAGTGCTGGGACAGGGGACAACACTGAAGCTTTCTTT. This gives the protein CSAGTGDNTEAFF.

Ten or more counts support this clonotype. V and J are TRBV20-1 and TRBJ2-3; D may be TRBD2 (6 bases). CDR1 is DFQATT, CDR2 SNEGSKA, per germline (reference sequence). The CDR3 is 19 amino acids. Trimming removed 6 bases from V and 8 bases from J, with 36 bases in between. The CDR3 DNA follows: TGCAGTGCGAAAGACTGGGGGACTGATACTGACTTTTTCTCCGGTACGCAGTATTTT. It encodes CSAKDWGTDTDFFSGTQYF.

The chain recombines TRBV29-1 with TRBJ2-5, with D unclear. The germline V gene has CDR1 SQVTM and CDR2 ANQGSEA. CDR3 size: 12 residues. V was shortened by 8 bases and J by 7 bases, with 17 bases between the two germline ends. The CDR3 spells CSFWGEAGTQYF. The CDR3 region has the DNA TGCAGCTTTTGGGGTGAGGCTGGGACCCAGTACTTC.

The chain uses TRBV5-1 and TRBJ2-3, with 15 bases that match TRBD2. J lost 6 bases, V lost 4 bases, and 9 bases had no gene match. The length of the CDR3 is 17 residues. The germline V gene has CDR1 SGHRS and CDR2 YFSETQ. CDR3 in amino acids: CASSPGTSGRPTDTQYF. Here the CDR3 DNA reads TGCGCCAGCAGCCCCGGGACTAGCGGGAGGCCGACGGATACGCAGTATTTT.

This clonotype was seen a handful of times. The CDR3 protein is CASAQGATHQPQHF. The CDR3 DNA follows: TGTGCCAGCGCCCAGGGGGCCACTCATCAGCCCCAGCATTTT. The chain employs TRBV27 and TRBJ1-5, with 8 bases aligning to TRBD1. CDR1 is MNHEY and CDR2 is SMNVEV in the germline V gene (reference sequence). CDR3 length: 14 residues. The trim removed 8 bases at V and 5 bases at J, leaving 8 bases unmatched.

This clonotype was seen many times. J is TRBJ2-1 and V is TRBV7-8, with a possible D match to TRBD2 (6 bases). The CDR3 covers 15 residues. CDR1 SGHVS and CDR2 FQNEAQ come from the germline V gene. The ends were cut back, 5 bases at V and 7 bases at J, with 18 bases in the middle. CDR3: CASSPRSSGWNEQFF. In nucleotides, the CDR3 is TGTGCCAGCAGCCCCCGGTCCAGCGGGTGGAATGAGCAGTTCTTC.

J is TRBJ2-3 and V is TRBV11-2; D is unresolved. Germline CDR1 SGHAT, CDR2 FQNNGV. The length of the CDR3 is 16 residues. With 6 bases removed from V and 2 bases from J, the gap between germline ends came to 18 bases. This chain's CDR3 is CASRRPGQTPTDTQYF. Here the CDR3 DNA reads TGTGCCAGCAGACGACCCGGCCAGACCCCCACAGATACGCAGTATTTT.

The genes are TRBV29-1 and TRBJ1-1; no firm D call. This CDR3 comprises 10 residues. The germline V gene has CDR1 SQVTM and CDR2 ANQGSEA. V lost 3 bases and J lost 11, with 10 bases in between. The CDR3 spells CSVDLGGAFF. Written as DNA, the CDR3 is TGCAGCGTTGACCTCGGAGGGGCTTTCTTT.

In its sample, this clonotype was seen a few times. This chain connects TRBV7-2 to TRBJ2-7, with unresolved D. Germline values: CDR1 SGHTA, CDR2 FQGNSA. This CDR3 comprises 12 residues. V was clipped by 5 bases and J by 5 bases, with 10 bases between them. CDR3 bases: TGTGCCAGCAGCCCTCCCTTCGACGAGCAGTACTTC. Translation gives CASSPPFDEQYF.

V is TRBV28 and J is TRBJ2-2; tentative D call: TRBD2 (6 bases). The germline gives CDR1 MDHEN, CDR2 SYDVKM. The CDR3 is made up of 15 amino acids. V gave up 6 bases and J gave up 5 bases, with 16 bases separating them. For the CDR3, the DNA is TGTGCCAGCAGGCGACTGCGGGGAGGAACCGGGGAGCTGTTTTTT. Translated, it gives CASRRLRGGTGELFF.

V and J are TRBV20-1 and TRBJ1-2; D unresolved. Trimming cost V 6 bases and J 3 bases, with 17 bases left between them. CDR1 is DFQATT, CDR2 SNEGSKA, per germline (reference sequence). The CDR3 spans 14 residues. The CDR3 here is CSASRRDSDYGYTF. CDR3 DNA sequence: TGCAGTGCCTCACGACGGGATTCAGACTATGGCTACACCTTC.

The gene calls are TRBV7-6 and TRBJ2-1; tentative D call: TRBD2 (6 bases). This CDR3 has 12 residues. Between the trimmed V and J ends, which lost 5 bases and 8 bases, there was a span of 10 bases. In germline, CDR1 is SGHVS, CDR2 FNYEAQ. The CDR3, as DNA: TGTGCCAGCAGCCGCAGGGAGGATGAGCAGTTCTTC. As protein: CASSRREDEQFF.

With respect to this clonotype: A read error may account for a junction end that differs from germline. J is TRBJ2-7 and V is TRBV5-6; unclear D gene. Germline assignment: CDR1 SGHDT and CDR2 YYEEEE. This CDR3 contains 13 residues. CDR3 amino acids: CASSYRHYYEQYF. The CDR3 nucleotides read TGTGCTAGCAGCTACCGACACTACTACGAGCAGTACTTC.

The V and J genes are TRBV7-2 and TRBJ2-7; D perhaps matches TRBD1 (5 bases). Germline values: CDR1 SGHTA, CDR2 FQGNSA. The CDR3 runs to 14 residues. The V and J ends lost 4 bases and 0 bases respectively, with 10 bases between them. The chain's CDR3 is CASSSSQGSYEQYF. The DNA for the CDR3 is TGTGCCAGCAGCTCCTCCCAGGGCTCCTACGAGCAGTACTTC.

This clonotype appeared many times. J is TRBJ1-6 and V is TRBV7-2; 8 nucleotides align to TRBD1. CDR1 is SGHTA, CDR2 FQGNSA, per germline. CDR3 length: 16 residues. The ends lost 5 bases at V and 7 bases at J; junction bases unmatched: 10. CDR3 DNA: TGTGCCAGCAGCCCGCGTCCGGGACAGGCGAATTCACCCCTCCACTTT. It codes for CASSPRPGQANSPLHF. Supplemented by reference TRBV7-2 and TRBJ1-6, the full variable domain reads GAGVSQSPSNKVTEKGKDVELRCDPISGHTALYWYRQSLGQGLEFLIYFQGNSAPDKSGLPSDRFSAERTGGSVSTLTIQRTQQEDSAVYLCASSPRPGQANSPLHFGNGTRLTVT.

This clonotype has ten or more counts. The rearrangement links TRBV5-1 to TRBJ2-7, with 8 bases lining up with TRBD2. Germline V lookup: CDR1 SGHRS, CDR2 YFSETQ. This CDR3 has 15 amino acids. J gave up 5 bases and V 0 bases, and 7 bases lay outside the gene matches. The CDR3 region has the DNA TGCGCCAGCAGCTTGGGGAGCGGGAGTCACCACGAGCAGTACTTC. Its translation is CASSLGSGSHHEQYF.

This clonotype was picked up a small number of times. This chain links TRBV29-1 with TRBJ2-6; D is uncertain. Germline CDR1 and CDR2: SQVTM and ANQGSEA. The CDR3 is 14 amino acids. Trimming pared 4 bases from V and 6 bases from J, leaving 13 bases between. DNA of the CDR3: TGCAGCGTTGTATGGAGCAGTGCGGCCAACGTCCTGACTTTC. Protein sequence: CSVVWSSAANVLTF.